This TCR beta chain stems from a study of T cell responses to AZD1222 COVID-19 vaccine. Comments on this clone: The antigen is undetermined.

The data were produced by immunoSEQ multiplex PCR, yet TCRdb's version contains in-frame clones alone and is incomplete. The sample carries approximately 150,000 clones, around 91% recorded once. Whole-study results and caveats: Of the AZD1222 recipients, only six were seropositive at baseline. Among the donors, most were white British and more were female, and clonal diversity was possibly underestimated. Repertoires were obtained only post-peak T cell response. Increased Spike-specific TCR breadth and depth were observed after two AZD1222 doses.

Trimming took off 1 base at V and 2 bases at J, with 5 bases between the two ends. The CDR3 extends over 13 amino acids. Per the germline V gene, CDR1 is SGHTA and CDR2 is FQGNSA. The sequenced sample was peripheral blood, obtained 28 days after the second AZD1222 dose. The TCR sequence derives from an adult who received the AZD1222 COVID-19 vaccine. This chain connects TRBV7-2 to TRBJ1-2, with D unclear. The CDR3, as DNA: TGTGCCAGCAGCTTAGACCCCAACTATGGCTACACCTTC. This gives the protein CASSLDPNYGYTF.